This is a list of T cell receptor beta chains from one sample in a study of shared clonotypes between healthy human individuals. Generated by immunoSEQ multiplex PCR, the TCRdb table keeps only in-frame clones and is missing some. The sample consists of about 2 million clones, approximately 94% of them appearing once. Sequencing was done on a sample of naive CD8+ T cells sorted from blood. The source of these receptors is a young man in good health. The CDR3 runs from the conserved cysteine through the conserved F or W. The D gene is left open where the match is weak. Clone size is shown for a subset of rows, as once, few, many or a class of expanded clone.

>TRBJ2-7|13|NA|TRBV4-1|NA
CASSQGLAYEQYF
TGCGCCAGCAGCCAAGGTCTAGCTTACGAGCAGTACTTC
>TRBJ1-6|15|NA|TRBV7-2|NA
CASSLLLGDKAPLHF
TGTGCCAGCAGCTTGCTCCTAGGGGACAAGGCCCCCCTCCACTTT
>TRBJ2-7|14|NA|TRBV13|NA
CASSYVRGSYEQYF
TGTGCCAGCAGCTACGTTAGGGGGTCCTACGAGCAGTACTTC
>TRBJ1-4|14|few|TRBV28|TRBD1
CASSFQGAGEKLFF
TGTGCCAGCAGTTTTCAGGGGGCAGGAGAAAAACTGTTTTTT
>TRBJ2-7|13|NA|TRBV27|TRBD1
CASSPGTGMGQYF
TGTGCCAGCAGCCCCGGGACAGGGATGGGGCAGTACTTC
>TRBJ2-5|19|NA|TRBV4-1|TRBD2
CASSQRSAGGPGPQETQYF
TGCGCCAGCAGCCAAAGATCAGCGGGGGGGCCGGGTCCTCAAGAGACCCAGTACTTC
>TRBJ2-1|12|NA|TRBV4-1|NA
CASGPRGNEQFF
TGCGCCAGCGGCCCCCGTGGGAATGAGCAGTTCTTC
>TRBJ2-2|15|NA|TRBV28|TRBD1
CASSQGARNDGELFF
TGTGCCAGCAGCCAGGGGGCGCGGAATGACGGGGAGCTGTTTTTT
>TRBJ2-3|17|NA|TRBV7-2|TRBD1
CASSYEPGQGISDTQYF
TGTGCCAGCAGCTACGAGCCGGGACAGGGGATATCAGATACGCAGTATTTT
>TRBJ1-2|14|NA|TRBV28|NA
CASSLGFPNYGYTF
TGTGCCAGCAGTTTAGGATTTCCTAACTATGGCTACACCTTC
>TRBJ2-3|17|NA|TRBV5-1|TRBD2
CASSLVPSGGGTDTQYF
TGCGCCAGCAGCTTGGTCCCCAGCGGGGGTGGCACAGATACGCAGTATTTT
>TRBJ2-3|13|NA|TRBV30|NA
CAWSVGPGSPEYF
NA
>TRBJ2-7|13|NA|TRBV5-6|TRBD2
CASSYGLAYEQYF
TGTGCCAGCAGTTATGGACTAGCCTACGAGCAGTACTTC
>TRBJ2-1|15|NA|TRBV13|NA
CASSLEQGLYNEQFF
TGTGCCAGCAGCTTAGAGCAGGGGCTCTACAATGAGCAGTTCTTC
>TRBJ2-1|11|NA|TRBV7-9|NA
CASREYNEQFF
TGTGCCAGCAGGGAGTACAATGAGCAGTTCTTC
>TRBJ2-7|13|NA|TRBV6-1|TRBD2
CASSVRGGYEQYF
TGTGCCAGCAGTGTTCGCGGGGGATACGAGCAGTACTTC
>TRBJ2-7|15|NA|TRBV5-6|NA
CASHSRGGGSYEQYF
TGTGCCAGCCACAGCCGGGGAGGGGGCTCCTACGAGCAGTACTTC
>TRBJ2-7|15|NA|TRBV5-6|NA
CASSFRASSPYEQYF
TGTGCCAGCAGCTTCCGGGCCTCATCGCCCTACGAGCAGTACTTC
>TRBJ2-1|15|NA|TRBV11-2|TRBD2
CASSLGLAGGNEQFF
TGTGCCAGCAGCTTAGGGCTAGCGGGAGGTAATGAGCAGTTCTTC
>TRBJ1-2|13|NA|TRBV7-8|NA
CASSLENSYGYTF
TGTGCCAGCAGCTTAGAAAACAGCTATGGCTACACCTTC
>TRBJ2-3|16|NA|TRBV7-6|NA
CASSLVTYSLTDTQYF
TGTGCCAGCAGCTTAGTAACCTACTCACTCACAGATACGCAGTATTTT
>TRBJ1-4|14|once|TRBV6-6|NA
CASTWNRIAEKLFF
TGTGCCAGCACGTGGAACAGGATCGCGGAAAAACTGTTTTTT
>TRBJ2-3|14|few|TRBV18|NA
CASSPIGESDTQYF
TGTGCCAGCTCACCAATCGGGGAATCAGATACGCAGTATTTT